This TCR beta chain emerged from a study of T cells after yellow fever vaccination. Study-wide results and limits: The secondary response showed a weaker magnitude and a faster peak, day 5 versus 15. Most clones from primary vaccination resurfaced after the booster (about 96% CD4, approximately 87% CD8). Relatively few clonotypes were ones that appeared in both CD4 and CD8 compartments.

The CDR3 is made up of 13 amino acids. Germline-derived CDR1 and CDR2 are SGHTA and FQGNSA. V was pared by 5 bases and J by 5 bases, with 13 bases between. The sample holds a few counts of this clonotype. The antigen is undetermined. By 5'RACE template switching, TCR cDNA was produced, with a universal primer site and UMIs added in the process. From the 5' RACE reads, TCRdb called clonotypes with MiXCR, one entry per CDR3 protein. The sample lists some 300,000 distinct CDR3 sequences; approximately 10% were seen once. This chain connects TRBV7-2 to TRBJ2-7; D is unresolved. The source of this sequence is a man aged 18 to 30 who received the YFV17D yellow fever vaccine. The sample was CD4+ T cells sorted from PBMCs, taken 5 days after the yellow fever booster vaccination. The CDR3 sequence: CASSPTAGNEQYF. Here the CDR3 DNA reads TGTGCCAGCAGCCCGACCGCTGGGAACGAGCAGTACTTC.